A single sample gave rise to the 24 T cell receptor beta chains below, sequenced in a study of cytomegalovirus exposure and HLA in healthy donors (TCRdb year 2017). Libraries came from the immunoSEQ multiplex PCR assay. For the multiplex PCR, a mixture combining 60 forward primers for TCR Vbeta segments and 13 reverse primers for TCR Jbeta segments was used. What TCRdb holds here is the immuneACCESS table cut down to in-frame rearrangements. Part of the clones is not present; checked against another copy, under half of the missing clones reflect an unresolved V gene, and the others are unexplained. The sample table lists 150,000 or so clones, approximately 80% of them with a count of one. Of the sample, about 13% is held by the ten largest clones. Source material: PBMCs. All receptors derive from a man in his forties in good health and CMV-seropositive.

The chain couples TRBV18 to TRBJ2-5, with D perhaps TRBD2 (6 bases). The germline CDR1 and CDR2 sequences are KGHSH and LQKENI. V was trimmed by 0 bases and J by 2 bases, leaving 10 bases between them. The CDR3 sequence is 15 residues long. CDR3: CASSPPGLGQETQYF. The CDR3 DNA is TGTGCCAGCTCACCACCGGGACTGGGTCAAGAGACCCAGTACTTC.

The chain employs TRBV5-1 and TRBJ1-4, with D unresolved. V dropped 0 bases and J dropped 3 bases, with 9 bases sitting between them. In germline, CDR1 is SGHRS, CDR2 YFSETQ. CDR3 size: 15 residues. In DNA, the CDR3 is TGCGCCAGCAGCTTGGATGCAGGCTCTAATGAAAAACTGTTTTTT. This codes for CASSLDAGSNEKLFF.

This chain joins TRBV13 and TRBJ2-7; 10 nucleotides line up with TRBD2. Germline CDR1 and CDR2: PRHDT and FYEKMQ (reference sequence). Unmatched junction bases numbered 11, after V lost 5 bases and J lost 4 bases. This CDR3 is 16 amino acids long. In nucleotides, the CDR3 is TGTGCCAGCAGCCCCTCGAAGCGGGAGGGGTGGTACGAGCAGTACTTC. This gives the protein CASSPSKREGWYEQYF.

This clone was found once. The chain links TRBV11-3 to TRBJ2-1; D is ambiguous. Germline assignment: CDR1 SGHNT and CDR2 YENEEA. CDR3 length equals 13 residues. V lost 4 bases, J lost 2 bases, and 6 bases lay in between. The CDR3 protein is CASSYTPYNEQFF. The CDR3 DNA reads as TGTGCCAGCAGCTACACACCCTACAATGAGCAGTTCTTC. The entire variable domain, with the rest obtained from reference TRBV11-3 and TRBJ2-1, is as follows: EAGVVQSPRYKIIEKKQPVAFWCNPISGHNTLYWYLQNLGQGPELLIRYENEEAVDDSQLPKDRFSAERLKGVDSTLKIQPAELGDSAVYLCASSYTPYNEQFFGPGTRLTVL.

This clone was seen a single time. The sample carries other DNA sequences with the same CDR3. The rearrangement uses TRBV28 and TRBJ1-5; 7 positions match TRBD1. CDR1 is MDHEN, CDR2 SYDVKM, per germline. Germline trimming cut 4 bases from V and 1 base from J; bases unmatched to any gene: 1. CDR3 size: 14 residues. For the CDR3, the DNA is TGTGCCAGCAGTTCAGGGGGGAGCAATCAGCCCCAGCATTTT. It encodes CASSSGGSNQPQHF. Full variable domain (outside the CDR3, taken from reference TRBV28 and TRBJ1-5): DVKVTQSSRYLVKRTGEKVFLECVQDMDHENMFWYRQDPGLGLRLIYFSYDVKMKEKGDIPEGYSVSREKKERFSLILESASTNQTSMYLCASSSGGSNQPQHFGDGTRLSIL.

On this clone: The junction differs from germline at one of its ends, possibly a read error. The chain joins TRBV9 to TRBJ2-6; possible D gene TRBD1, 5 bases. The CDR3 extends over 15 amino acids. Germline CDR1 and CDR2: SGDLS and YYNGEE. CDR3 coding DNA: TGTGCCAGCAGCGGTGGGTTCTCTGGGGCCAACGGCCTGACTTTC. Amino acids: CASSGGFSGANGLTF. Using reference TRBV9 and TRBJ2-6 for the parts outside the CDR3, the full variable domain is DSGVTQTPKHLITATGQRVTLRCSPRSGDLSVYWYQQSLDQGLQFLIQYYNGEERAKGNILERFSAQQFPDLHSELNLSSLELGDSALYFCASSGGFSGANGLTFGAGSRLTVL.

This clone was seen a handful of times. The J gene is TRBJ2-3, the V gene TRBV6-6; the D is unclear. With 11 bases removed from V and 1 base from J, the gap between germline ends came to 13 bases. Germline lookup yields CDR1 MNHNY and CDR2 SVGAGI (reference sequence). This CDR3 spans 13 amino acids. The DNA for the CDR3 is TGTGCCTGCACCCCGCCGGGCACAGATACGCAGTATTTT. This sequence encodes CACTPPGTDTQYF.

V usage is TRBV19 and J usage is TRBJ2-2, with 9 bases that match TRBD1. V dropped 7 bases and J dropped 3; count of bases not matched to a gene: 3. The V gene's germline CDR1 is LNHDA and CDR2 SQIVND (reference sequence). The CDR3 spans 14 residues. The CDR3 bases are TGTGCCAGTACAACAGGGGGCCACACCGGGGAGCTGTTTTTT. Encoded protein: CASTTGGHTGELFF. Filled out from reference TRBV19 and TRBJ2-2, the complete variable domain reads DGGITQSPKYLFRKEGQNVTLSCEQNLNHDAMYWYRQDPGQGLRLIYYSQIVNDFQKGDIAEGYSVSREKKESFPLTVTSAQKNPTAFYLCASTTGGHTGELFFGEGSRLTVL.

The genes are TRBV19 and TRBJ2-2; D might be TRBD1 (7 bases). The germline V gene encodes CDR1 LNHDA and CDR2 SQIVND (reference sequence). The V gene lost 3 bases and the J gene lost 1 base, with 12 bases spanning the gap. The CDR3 extends over 16 amino acids. The CDR3 spells CASSISGGGNTGELFF. The CDR3 DNA reads TGTGCCAGTAGTATTTCAGGGGGAGGGAACACCGGGGAGCTGTTTTTT.

J is TRBJ2-2 and V is TRBV10-2; 7 bases line up with TRBD2. After removal of 4 bases from V and 4 bases from J, the junction contained 6 bases not matched to a gene. Germline assignment: CDR1 WSHSY and CDR2 SAAADI. This CDR3 contains 15 residues. The CDR3 nucleotides read TGCGCCAGCAGTGTCGGCGGGAGCGGCACCGGGGAGCTGTTTTTT. This codes for CASSVGGSGTGELFF.

This clone was counted between two and nine times. A far bigger clonotype differs at one base, so this is likely a read error. Other DNA sequences in this sample translate to the same CDR3. The chain uses TRBV5-8 and TRBJ1-2; D is possibly TRBD1 (6 bases). This CDR3 comprises 17 residues. Per the germline V gene, CDR1 is SGHTS and CDR2 is YDEGEE. The V and J ends lost 4 bases and 4 bases respectively, with 23 bases between them. CDR3 DNA: TGTGCCAGCAGCCAAGATCTATTCAGGGGACACCCCTATGGCTACACCTTC. It codes for CASSQDLFRGHPYGYTF.

J is TRBJ2-2 and V is TRBV10-1; no clear D. This CDR3 spans 14 amino acids. V was clipped by 4 bases and J by 2 bases, with 8 bases between them. Germline lookup yields CDR1 WNHNN and CDR2 SYGVQD (reference sequence). The CDR3 coding sequence is TGCGCCAGCAGTGCTCAGGCAAACACCGGGGAGCTGTTTTTT. This gives the protein CASSAQANTGELFF.

The gene calls are TRBV15 and TRBJ2-1; perhaps TRBD1 as D (6 bases). Trimming took 4 bases from V and 5 from J, leaving 12 bases between them. Germline V lookup: CDR1 LNHNV, CDR2 YYDKDF (reference sequence). This CDR3 has 14 amino acids. CDR3 protein: CATSTWDTNNEQFF. In DNA form, the CDR3 reads TGTGCCACCAGCACCTGGGACACCAACAATGAGCAGTTCTTC.

The chain uses TRBV6-5 and TRBJ2-2; 9 bases fit TRBD2. Per the germline V gene, CDR1 is MNHEY and CDR2 is SVGAGI. The CDR3 totals 14 residues. The junction had 5 bases not matched to a gene; V was cut back by 4 bases and J by 8 bases. Here the CDR3 reads CASSSGTSPGELFF. CDR3 DNA sequence: TGTGCCAGCAGTTCGGGGACTAGCCCTGGGGAGCTGTTTTTT.

V usage is TRBV28 and J usage is TRBJ2-7; 8 bases line up with TRBD1. The CDR3 length is 12 residues. Per the germline V gene, CDR1 is MDHEN and CDR2 is SYDVKM. The J segment lost 3 bases and the V segment lost 10 bases, leaving 5 bases of the junction unmatched. Written as DNA, the CDR3 is TGTGCCACTCGGACAGGGCTCTACGAGCAGTACTTC. This gives the protein CATRTGLYEQYF.

This sequence joins TRBV7-2 and TRBJ2-1; 7 bases agree with TRBD2. The CDR3 is made up of 15 amino acids. Germline-derived CDR1 and CDR2 are SGHTA and FQGNSA. V lost 3 bases to trimming and J lost 2 bases; unmatched junction nucleotides: 4. The CDR3 DNA follows: TGTGCCAGCAGCTTTTGGGAGGGGCCCTACAATGAGCAGTTCTTC. Amino acids: CASSFWEGPYNEQFF.

The chain carries TRBV30 and TRBJ2-5, with 8 bases aligning to TRBD2. Trimming at V came to 2 bases and at J to 1 base, leaving 3 bases not matched to a gene. The CDR3 contains 14 residues. Per the germline V gene, CDR1 is GTSNPN and CDR2 is SVGIG (reference sequence). In nucleotides, the CDR3 is TGTGCCTGGAGTCCACTAGCGGTCCAAGAGACCCAGTACTTC. Translating gives CAWSPLAVQETQYF.

The gene calls are TRBV7-9 and TRBJ2-5, with D possibly being TRBD1 (6 bases). V was clipped by 4 bases and J by 5 bases, with 11 bases between them. Per germline, CDR1 SEHNR and CDR2 FQNEAQ (reference sequence). The CDR3 loop spans 13 amino acids. CDR3 region: CASSSPGAETQYF. In DNA, the CDR3 is TGTGCCAGCAGCTCTCCAGGGGCCGAGACCCAGTACTTC.

V is TRBV2 and J is TRBJ1-5, with unresolved D. The CDR3 spans 13 residues. In germline, CDR1 is SNHLY, CDR2 FYNNEI. Trimming shortened V by 8 bases and J by 4 bases, and 12 bases separated the two germline ends. The CDR3 DNA reads TGTGCCAGCCGCTCGCCCGGGAATCAGCCCCAGCATTTT. It yields the protein CASRSPGNQPQHF.

The rearrangement uses TRBV6-7 and TRBJ2-5; 7 nucleotides match TRBD1. The J call may be mistaken, given a closer DNA end match to TRBJ2-7. TRBV6-7 is an ORF; its function is uncertain. The CDR3 totals 13 residues. The CDR3 DNA is TGTGCCAGCAGCCAGGGACAGTCCTACGAGCAGTACTTC. Protein sequence: CASSQGQSYEQYF.

The DNA of the CDR3 is TGCGCCAGCAGCCAAGTTGGGGGAGGGCCGATTAATGAGCAGTTCTTC. As protein: CASSQVGGGPINEQFF. This rearrangement joins TRBV4-3 to TRBJ2-1; TRBD2 matches at 7 bases. CDR1 is LGHNA, CDR2 YSLEER, per germline. There are 16 residues in the CDR3. Unmatched junction bases numbered 10, after V lost 1 base and J lost 7 bases.

The chain combines TRBV5-6 with TRBJ2-5; D is uncertain. Trimming removed 4 bases from V and 4 bases from J, with 8 bases in between. This CDR3 comprises 12 residues. The germline V gene encodes CDR1 SGHDT and CDR2 YYEEEE. The CDR3 nucleotides are TGTGCCAGCAGCCCCCGAGGAGAGACCCAGTACTTC. Translated: CASSPRGETQYF.

The chain uses TRBV5-1 and TRBJ1-1; TRBD1 matches 9 bases. Trimming at V came to 3 bases and at J to 1 base, leaving 4 bases not matched to a gene. This CDR3 contains 15 residues. Germline CDR1 SGHRS, CDR2 YFSETQ. The CDR3 DNA is TGCGCCAGCAGCTCGCTACAGGGGGCGAACACTGAAGCTTTCTTT. Amino acid sequence: CASSSLQGANTEAFF.

The V call is TRBV7-9, the J call TRBJ2-7; 9 bases are a match to TRBD1. The CDR3 is 15 amino acids. The V segment lost 5 bases and the J segment 2 bases; nucleotides outside the gene matches: 7. In germline, CDR1 is SEHNR, CDR2 FQNEAQ (reference sequence). The CDR3 region is CASSPRDRVTYEQYF. DNA of the CDR3: TGTGCCAGCAGCCCAAGGGACAGGGTAACCTACGAGCAGTACTTC.